This T cell receptor beta chain was captured in a study of T cell repertoires in cytomegalovirus infection. Germline CDR1 reads LGHNA; CDR2 reads YNFKEQ. After removal of 1 base from V and 2 bases from J, the junction contained 5 bases not matched to a gene. The CDR3 spans 17 residues. TCRdb called the reads again in MiXCR, with one record for every CDR3 protein. Altogether around 550,000 distinct CDR3 sequences are present, around a quarter being singletons, with the ten largest covering over 10%. Sequenced input: PBMCs. This receptor was identified in a human donor in good health (CMV status not recorded). Some clones in this sample may be carry-over from other donors' samples. The chain recombines TRBV4-2 with TRBJ2-2; 9 bases map to TRBD1. The CDR3 bases are TGTGCCAGCAGCCAAGCCAGGACAGGGGATAACACCGGGGAGCTGTTTTTT. It is translated as CASSQARTGDNTGELFF.